The clone carrying this TCR beta chain was counted between two and nine times. Sample time point: newly diagnosed GD, antithyroid drugs for less than 3 months. Construction of the TCR library relied on RNA isolated from PBMCs. The data are from a study of regulatory T cells in long-lasting Graves disease. Building of the TCR beta libraries involved iRepertoire HTBI primers and Arm-PCR of CDR3 regions. Each CDR3 protein gets one entry after TCRdb re-called the multiplex PCR reads with MiXCR. This sample has approximately 440,000 distinct CDR3 sequences; around 16% occur once, and the top ten carry 12%. The V gene's germline CDR1 is DFQATT and CDR2 SNEGSKA (reference sequence). The V end was cut by 6 bases, the J end by 7 bases, with 15 bases between. This CDR3 is built from 13 residues. These data also featured in a second study, about T cells in Graves' hyperthyroidism and ophthalmopathy.

The chain couples TRBV20-1 to TRBJ1-4; the D gene is possibly TRBD1 (6 bases). This specimen consisted of peripheral blood mononuclear cells (PBMCs), obtained at new diagnosis, from a patient treated with antithyroid drugs. The TCR comes from a man aged 40-50 years with Graves disease. The DNA for the CDR3 is TGCAGTGCCCAAGGGGGATTTAGTGAAAAACTGTTTTTT. Encoded protein: CSAQGGFSEKLFF.